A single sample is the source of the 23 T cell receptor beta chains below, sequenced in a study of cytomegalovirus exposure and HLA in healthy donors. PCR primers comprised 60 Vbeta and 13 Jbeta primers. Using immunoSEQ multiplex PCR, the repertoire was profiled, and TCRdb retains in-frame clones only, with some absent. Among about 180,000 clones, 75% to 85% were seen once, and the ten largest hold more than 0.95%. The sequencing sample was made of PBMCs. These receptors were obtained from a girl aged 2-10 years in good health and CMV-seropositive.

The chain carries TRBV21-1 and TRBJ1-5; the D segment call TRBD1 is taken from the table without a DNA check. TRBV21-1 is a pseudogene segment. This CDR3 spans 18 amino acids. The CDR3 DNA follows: TGTGCCAGCAGCACAACCTCGCCGGCCGGGGACATCAATCAGCCCCAGCATTTT. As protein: CASSTTSPAGDINQPQHF.

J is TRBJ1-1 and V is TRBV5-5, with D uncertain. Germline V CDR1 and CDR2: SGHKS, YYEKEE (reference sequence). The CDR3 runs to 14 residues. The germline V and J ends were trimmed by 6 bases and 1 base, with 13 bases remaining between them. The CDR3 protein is CASTMWGANTEAFF. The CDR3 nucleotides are TGTGCCAGCACCATGTGGGGAGCGAACACTGAAGCTTTCTTT.

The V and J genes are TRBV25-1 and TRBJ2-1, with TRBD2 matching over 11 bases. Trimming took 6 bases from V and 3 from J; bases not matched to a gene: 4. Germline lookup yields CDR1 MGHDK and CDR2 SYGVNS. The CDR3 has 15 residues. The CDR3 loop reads CASRPGLADYNEQFF. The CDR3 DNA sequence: TGTGCCAGCAGGCCGGGACTAGCGGACTACAATGAGCAGTTCTTC.

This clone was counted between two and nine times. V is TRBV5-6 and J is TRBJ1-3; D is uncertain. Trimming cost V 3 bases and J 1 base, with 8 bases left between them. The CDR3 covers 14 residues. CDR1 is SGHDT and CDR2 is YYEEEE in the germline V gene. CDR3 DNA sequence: TGTGCCAGCAGCTACTTCATTTCTGGAAACACCATATATTTT. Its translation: CASSYFISGNTIYF.

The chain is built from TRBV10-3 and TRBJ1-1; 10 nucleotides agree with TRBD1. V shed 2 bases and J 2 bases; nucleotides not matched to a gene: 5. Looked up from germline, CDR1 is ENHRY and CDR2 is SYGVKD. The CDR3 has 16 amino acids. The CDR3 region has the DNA TGTGCCATCAGTGAGCCGGGACAGGGGTCAAACACTGAAGCTTTCTTT. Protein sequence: CAISEPGQGSNTEAFF.

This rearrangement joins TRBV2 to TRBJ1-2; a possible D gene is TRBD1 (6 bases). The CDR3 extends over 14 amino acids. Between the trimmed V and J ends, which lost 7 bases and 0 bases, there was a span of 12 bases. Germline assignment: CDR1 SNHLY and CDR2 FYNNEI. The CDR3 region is CASTRDNTNYGYTF. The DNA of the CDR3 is TGTGCCAGCACCAGGGACAACACTAACTATGGCTACACCTTC.

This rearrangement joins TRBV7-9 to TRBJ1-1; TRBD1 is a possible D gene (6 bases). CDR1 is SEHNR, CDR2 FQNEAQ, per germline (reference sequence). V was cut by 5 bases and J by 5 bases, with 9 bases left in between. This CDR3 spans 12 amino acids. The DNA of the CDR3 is TGTGCCAGCAGCACAGGGCGGACTGAAGCTTTCTTT. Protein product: CASSTGRTEAFF. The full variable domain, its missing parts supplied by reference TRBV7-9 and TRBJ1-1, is DTGVSQNPRHKITKRGQNVTFRCDPISEHNRLYWYRQTLGQGPEFLTYFQNEAQLEKSRLLSDRFSAERPKGSFSTLEIQRTEQGDSAMYLCASSTGRTEAFFGQGTRLTVV.

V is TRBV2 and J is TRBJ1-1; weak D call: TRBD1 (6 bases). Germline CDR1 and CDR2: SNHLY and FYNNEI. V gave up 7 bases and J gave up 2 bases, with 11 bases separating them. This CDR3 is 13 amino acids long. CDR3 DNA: TGTGCCAGCACGGACAGAGAAAACACTGAAGCTTTCTTT. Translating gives CASTDRENTEAFF.

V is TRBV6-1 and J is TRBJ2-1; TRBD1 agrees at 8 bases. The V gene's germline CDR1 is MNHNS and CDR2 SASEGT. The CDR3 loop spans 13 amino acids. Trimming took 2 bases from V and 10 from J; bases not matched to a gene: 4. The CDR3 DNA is TGTGCCAGCAGTGAACGACAGGGGTGCGAGCAGTTCTTC. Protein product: CASSERQGCEQFF.

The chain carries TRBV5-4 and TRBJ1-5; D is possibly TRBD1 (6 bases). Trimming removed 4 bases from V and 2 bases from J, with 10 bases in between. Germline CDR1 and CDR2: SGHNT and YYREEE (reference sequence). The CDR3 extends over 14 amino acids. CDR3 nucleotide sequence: TGTGCCAGCAGCCTGGAGGGGGGCAATCAGCCCCAGCATTTT. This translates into CASSLEGGNQPQHF.

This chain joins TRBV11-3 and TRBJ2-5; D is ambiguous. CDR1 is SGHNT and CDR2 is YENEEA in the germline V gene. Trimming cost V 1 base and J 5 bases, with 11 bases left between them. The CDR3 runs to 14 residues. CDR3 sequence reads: CASSLVSNGETQYF. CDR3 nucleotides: TGTGCCAGCAGCTTAGTATCGAACGGGGAGACCCAGTACTTC.

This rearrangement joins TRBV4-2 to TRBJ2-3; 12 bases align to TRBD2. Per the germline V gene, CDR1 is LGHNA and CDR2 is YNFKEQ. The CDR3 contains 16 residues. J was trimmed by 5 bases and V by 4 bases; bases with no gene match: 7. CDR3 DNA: TGTGCCAGCAGCCTCACACTAGCGGGAGGAATAGATACGCAGTATTTT. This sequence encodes CASSLTLAGGIDTQYF.

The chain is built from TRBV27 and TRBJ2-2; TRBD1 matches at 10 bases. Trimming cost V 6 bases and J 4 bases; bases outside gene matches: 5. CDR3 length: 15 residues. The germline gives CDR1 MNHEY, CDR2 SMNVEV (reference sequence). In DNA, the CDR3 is TGTGCCAGCAGCCCGGGACAGGGGTTCACCGGGGAGCTGTTTTTT. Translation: CASSPGQGFTGELFF.

The DNA of the CDR3 is TGTGCCAGCAGCTTGGTCGCGGGGGAGTCCGGAGAGCAGTACTTC. This sequence encodes CASSLVAGESGEQYF. The V call is TRBV5-4, the J call TRBJ2-7; TRBD2 matches 7 bases. The CDR3 has 15 amino acids. Trimming removed 0 bases from V and 7 bases from J; junction bases left unmatched: 10. Looked up from germline, CDR1 is SGHNT and CDR2 is YYREEE (reference sequence).

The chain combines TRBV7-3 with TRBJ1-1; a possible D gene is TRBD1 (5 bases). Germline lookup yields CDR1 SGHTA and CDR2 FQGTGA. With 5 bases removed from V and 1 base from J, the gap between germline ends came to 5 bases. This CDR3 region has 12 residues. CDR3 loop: CASSQGNTEAFF. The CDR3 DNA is TGTGCCAGCAGCCAGGGGAACACTGAAGCTTTCTTT.

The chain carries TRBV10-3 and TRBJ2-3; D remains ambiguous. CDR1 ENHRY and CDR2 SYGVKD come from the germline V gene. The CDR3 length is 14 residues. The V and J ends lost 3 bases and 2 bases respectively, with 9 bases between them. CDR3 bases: TGTGCCATCAGTGAAGACTCTTTCACAGATACGCAGTATTTT. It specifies CAISEDSFTDTQYF.

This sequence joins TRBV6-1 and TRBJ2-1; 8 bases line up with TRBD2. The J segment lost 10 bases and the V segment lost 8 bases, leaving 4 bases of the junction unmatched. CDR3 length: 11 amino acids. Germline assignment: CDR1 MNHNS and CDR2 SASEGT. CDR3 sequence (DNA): TGTGCCAGCGCGGGGGGAGGGGAGCAGTTCTTC. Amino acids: CASAGGGEQFF.

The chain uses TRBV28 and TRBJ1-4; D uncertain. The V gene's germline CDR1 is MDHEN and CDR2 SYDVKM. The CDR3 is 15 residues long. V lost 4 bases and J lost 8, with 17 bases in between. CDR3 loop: CASSSEGGLGEKLFF. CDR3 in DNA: TGTGCCAGCAGTTCCGAGGGAGGGCTCGGCGAAAAACTGTTTTTT. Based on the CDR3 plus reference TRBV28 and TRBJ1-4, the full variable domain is DVKVTQSSRYLVKRTGEKVFLECVQDMDHENMFWYRQDPGLGLRLIYFSYDVKMKEKGDIPEGYSVSREKKERFSLILESASTNQTSMYLCASSSEGGLGEKLFFGSGTQLSVL.

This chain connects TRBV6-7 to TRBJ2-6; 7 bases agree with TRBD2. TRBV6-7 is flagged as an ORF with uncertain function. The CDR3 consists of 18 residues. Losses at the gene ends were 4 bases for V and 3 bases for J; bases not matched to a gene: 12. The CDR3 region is CASSLGAGELVGANVLTF. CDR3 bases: TGTGCCAGCAGTTTAGGGGCGGGGGAATTAGTTGGGGCCAACGTCCTGACTTTC.

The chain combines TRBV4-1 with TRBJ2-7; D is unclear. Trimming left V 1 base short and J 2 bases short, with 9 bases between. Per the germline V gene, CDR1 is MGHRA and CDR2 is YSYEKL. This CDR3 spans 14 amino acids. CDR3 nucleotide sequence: TGCGCCAGCAGCCAAGTCGCGGCGACCTACGAGCAGTACTTC. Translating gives CASSQVAATYEQYF.

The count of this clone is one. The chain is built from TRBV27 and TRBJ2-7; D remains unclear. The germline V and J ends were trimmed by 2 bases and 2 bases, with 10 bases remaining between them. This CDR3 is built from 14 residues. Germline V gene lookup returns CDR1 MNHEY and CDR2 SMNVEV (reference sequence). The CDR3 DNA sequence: TGTGCCAGCAGTTTAAAGCCAGGTACCTACGAGCAGTACTTC. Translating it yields CASSLKPGTYEQYF.

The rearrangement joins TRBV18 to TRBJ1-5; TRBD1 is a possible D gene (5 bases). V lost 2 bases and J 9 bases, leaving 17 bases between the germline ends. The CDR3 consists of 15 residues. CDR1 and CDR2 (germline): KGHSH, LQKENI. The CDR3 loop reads CASSPVAGWKGPQHF. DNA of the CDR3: TGTGCCAGCTCACCAGTCGCAGGGTGGAAGGGGCCCCAGCATTTT.

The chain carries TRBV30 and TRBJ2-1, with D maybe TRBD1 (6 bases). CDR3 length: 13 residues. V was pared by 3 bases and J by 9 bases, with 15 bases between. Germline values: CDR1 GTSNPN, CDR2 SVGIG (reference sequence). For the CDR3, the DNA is TGTGCCTGGAGATACAGGGATAGAGGTGAGCAGTTCTTC. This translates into CAWRYRDRGEQFF.